This TCR beta chain was identified during a study of blood T cell repertoires in COVID-19 (dated by TCRdb to the early 2020s). For the wider study: Samples covering the acute and convalescent phases of COVID-19 were provided by collaborators in the United States, Italy and Spain. A de-identified subject ID, COVID-19 status, age in years and sex were almost always included in the sample metadata. Samples came from the ongoing ImmuneRACE study (first 160 participants) plus 1,254 subjects from 6 global collaborators. Deeply sampled blood TCRbeta repertoires from subjects exposed to, actively infected with, or recovered from COVID-19 were included in the dataset. Where HLA class I and class II types were available, the types were taken from metadata supplied by the sample provider, not from assay-based typing. The repertoires were released in a freely available public database meant as a resource for research on the immune response to SARS-CoV-2. The material from the prospective study consisted of cDNA or gDNA derived from T cells, B-cell-depleted T cells, or PBMCs.

The CDR3 sequence holds 13 residues, the cysteine and phenylalanine included. Only the CDR3 DNA stays, 39 bases, in frame from base 1. According to the germline V gene (reference sequence), CDR1 reads LNHDA and CDR2 reads SQIVND. Collaborating institutions collected whole blood in K2EDTA tubes following their own protocols. For TCRbeta analysis, collaborators shipped samples in one of three forms: frozen whole blood, isolated PBMCs, or DNA extracted from either of those sample types. TCRbeta CDR3 regions were amplified from genomic DNA by means of the immunoSEQ Assay, a bias-controlled multiplex PCR. The published analysis was carried out like this. Within the assay, amplification of reference gene primers was used to estimate how many nucleated cells each sample contained. To quantify the absolute abundance of each unique TCRbeta CDR3 rearrangement, sequence reads were collapsed and filtered. For each sample, productive Simpson clonality was calculated as the square root of Simpson's diversity index over productive rearrangements. In its TCRdb copy, this immuneACCESS table keeps in-frame sequences only and misses some clones. Where compared with another copy, unresolved V genes explain less than half of these, and the others have no known cause. V, J and clone size derive from that table, while D and trimming were established from the DNA sequence. This sample is represented by tens of thousands of clones; 79% of them were singletons. Approximately 3.5% of the sample belongs to the ten largest clones.

Here is what the overall study found, with its caveats: How much clinical and demographic metadata was included differed by source and by participant, and the metadata was provided uncurated.

Concerning this clone: Its cognate antigen has yet to be identified. At one of its ends the junction is not consistent with the germline gene, which may arise from a read error.

Sequenced sample: peripheral blood. This sequence uses TRBV19 and TRBJ2-1, with TRBD1 tentatively as D gene (7 bases match). This sequence originates from a man aged 55-75 years with acute or convalescent COVID-19. The CDR3 reads as follows: CASRIVTGEVYFF. The nucleotide sequence reads TGTGCCAGTAGGATAGTTACAGGGGAGGTTTATTTCTTC.